The entry that follows covers one TCR beta chain sequence. This specimen comes from a study of blood T cell repertoires in COVID-19. The wider study: Acute-phase and convalescent COVID-19 samples originated in the United States, Italy and Spain. In each case, the material was cDNA or gDNA derived from T cells, B-cell-depleted T cells, or PBMCs.

As handled by the study authors: Amplification of reference gene primers was used by the study to estimate nucleated cell counts. The table came from immunoSEQ multiplex PCR; TCRdb's copy has only in-frame clones and leaves some out. The D gene and trimming were derived from the DNA, and the V and J assignments and clone size from that table. The sample includes 55,000 to 85,000 clones, over 75% of them seen just once. CDR1 is MNHEY and CDR2 is SMNVEV in the germline V gene (reference sequence). The CDR3 runs 15 residues. V lost 6 bases, J lost 3 bases, and 6 bases stayed unmatched. Sequenced input: peripheral blood. The J gene is TRBJ1-3, the V gene TRBV27, with 9 nucleotides matching TRBD1. The sequence derives from a young woman with acute or convalescent COVID-19. As DNA, the CDR3 is TGTGCCAGCAGGACAACAGGGGGCCTTGGAAACACCATATATTTT. It codes for CASRTTGGLGNTIYF.